This T cell receptor (beta chain) was sequenced in a study of control samples from healthy donors and cancer patients. V lost 4 bases to trimming and J lost 6 bases; unmatched junction nucleotides: 6. Germline CDR1 is SEHNR and CDR2 is FQNEAQ (reference sequence). CDR3 length: 15 amino acids. Profiled with immunoSEQ multiplex PCR; TCRdb holds only in-frame clones, not every one. The sample has 95,000 to 150,000 clones, around 88% seen once. Sequenced sample: blood. The V call is TRBV7-9, the J call TRBJ1-5; TRBD1 agrees at 10 bases. The receptor was derived from a man aged 35 to 55 in good health. CDR3: CASSSDRGLGQPQHF. The CDR3 nucleotides read TGTGCCAGCAGCTCCGACAGGGGGCTGGGTCAGCCCCAGCATTTT.